This TCR beta chain was profiled in a study of shared clonotypes between healthy human individuals. TCRdb keeps only in-frame clones here, not all; method: immunoSEQ multiplex PCR. The sample contains roughly 2.4 million clones, under 97% of which appear only once. The clonotype was recovered from a man younger than 35 in good health. The sequencing sample was made of naive CD4+ T cells sorted from blood. Described subset: CD45RA+ positively selected.

CDR3 loop: CASSRAGPGNTEAFF. For the CDR3, the DNA is TGTGCCAGCAGTAGAGCCGGGCCCGGGAACACTGAAGCTTTCTTT. The chain couples TRBV6-1 to TRBJ1-1; D remains unclear. With 5 bases removed from V and 1 base from J, the gap between germline ends came to 14 bases. The CDR3 contains 15 residues. CDR1 and CDR2 from the germline V gene are MNHNS and SASEGT.